A selection of T cell receptor beta chains follows, all from one sample in a study of molecular identifiers for immune sequencing clone quantification. A single record per CDR3 protein comes from TCRdb applying MiXCR to the PCR reads. The data show about 640,000 distinct CDR3 sequences, with around 20% seen just once and 0.7% to 1% held by the top ten. Source material: naive CD8+ T cells from blood, with Jurkat cell RNA spiked in. All receptors derive from a human donor in good health. Some libraries in this study had Jurkat cell RNA spiked in. The conserved cysteine and the conserved F or W are not part of the CDR3 here. The D gene is left open where the match is weak.

>TRBV5-1|TRBD1|TRBJ2-1
ASSLRQGAGEQF
>TRBV27|-|TRBJ2-1
ASSHHRTTTSYNEQF
>TRBV7-9|-|TRBJ2-5
ASSWPTDGRETQY
>TRBV25-1|-|TRBJ1-5
VSSEVTFAGLIYQPQH
>TRBV6-5|-|TRBJ2-1
ASSYSLGPSYNEQF
>TRBV19|-|TRBJ2-2
ASSIGGGNTGELF
>TRBV9|-|TRBJ1-2
ASSAARQAARPIHYYGYT
>TRBV11-2|-|TRBJ2-1
ASSLGRNEQF
>TRBV7-2|-|TRBJ2-3
ASSLIWQGGADTQY
>TRBV2|-|TRBJ2-3
ASIRPTDTQY
>TRBV3-1|-|TRBJ2-7
ASSHMTHEQY
>TRBV10-3|-|TRBJ2-2
ATQGETEWMVLF
>TRBV29-1|TRBD1|TRBJ2-5
SVVDRAYQETQY